One and the same sample provided the 19 T cell receptor beta chains below, sequenced in a study of blood T cell repertoires in COVID-19. Method: immunoSEQ multiplex PCR; TCRdb's copy keeps in-frame clones and lacks some. The sample contains about 240,000 clones, around four fifths of which appear only once. Sequences were obtained from peripheral blood. The source is a woman between 65 and 79 years old with acute or convalescent COVID-19.

The V gene is TRBV28, the J gene TRBJ1-5; D might be TRBD1 (5 bases). V lost 3 bases, J lost 11 bases, and 17 bases lay in between. This CDR3 region has 14 residues. Per germline, CDR1 MDHEN and CDR2 SYDVKM. The CDR3: CASSLSDRPVAQHF. CDR3 nucleotide sequence: TGTGCCAGCAGTTTGAGCGACAGACCAGTAGCCCAGCATTTT.

This clone was picked up a small number of times. The V call is TRBV10-3, the J call TRBJ1-2, with TRBD1 matching 7 bases. Trimming took 8 bases from V and 8 from J; bases not matched to a gene: 8. Per germline, CDR1 ENHRY and CDR2 SYGVKD. This CDR3 has 12 residues. The CDR3 reads CAIGGTDLGYTF. DNA for the CDR3: TGTGCCATCGGGGGGACAGATCTGGGCTACACCTTC.

V and J are TRBV27 and TRBJ2-3; perhaps TRBD2 as D (6 bases). Trimming cost V 6 bases and J 0 bases, with 19 bases left between them. This CDR3 has 17 amino acids. From germline, CDR1 is MNHEY and CDR2 SMNVEV (reference sequence). CDR3 nucleotide sequence: TGTGCCAGCAGCCGAGACGGGACTCCGACTAGCACAGATACGCAGTATTTT. This gives the protein CASSRDGTPTSTDTQYF.

The V and J genes are TRBV27 and TRBJ2-1; the D is unclear. Germline CDR1 MNHEY, CDR2 SMNVEV (reference sequence). CDR3 length: 13 amino acids. Between the trimmed V and J ends, which lost 4 bases and 7 bases, there was a span of 11 bases. In nucleotides, the CDR3 is TGTGCCAGCAGTTACACCCCTTTGAATGAGCAGTTCTTC. Encoded protein: CASSYTPLNEQFF.

This chain joins TRBV18 and TRBJ1-5; no firm D call. The V and J ends lost 6 bases and 6 bases respectively, with 12 bases between them. CDR3 length: 13 residues. The germline V gene encodes CDR1 KGHSH and CDR2 LQKENI. Here the CDR3 DNA reads TGTGCCAGCTCCCGGGGTGAGGGTCAGCCCCAGCATTTT. Translation: CASSRGEGQPQHF.

V and J are TRBV2 and TRBJ1-2, with D perhaps matching TRBD1 (6 bases). V lost 7 bases and J lost 7, with 16 bases in between. The CDR3 contains 13 residues. Germline lookup yields CDR1 SNHLY and CDR2 FYNNEI. The CDR3 bases are TGTGCCAGCACAGGGCAGGGGTGGCCTGGCTACACCTTC. Its protein is CASTGQGWPGYTF.

The chain recombines TRBV7-9 with TRBJ2-3; D is ambiguous. The CDR3 loop spans 13 amino acids. V was clipped by 5 bases and J by 3 bases, with 9 bases between them. Looked up from germline, CDR1 is SEHNR and CDR2 is FQNEAQ (reference sequence). CDR3 in amino acids: CASSIDTTDTQYF. The CDR3 nucleotides read TGTGCCAGCAGCATCGACACGACAGATACGCAGTATTTT.

This rearrangement joins TRBV28 to TRBJ1-4, with 9 bases lining up with TRBD1. CDR1 MDHEN and CDR2 SYDVKM come from the germline V gene. The CDR3 has 16 residues. The junction had 4 bases not matched to a gene; V was cut back by 5 bases and J by 0 bases. CDR3 nucleotide sequence: TGTGCCAGCAGTCGTGGGACAGGGTCAACTAATGAAAAACTGTTTTTT. It yields the protein CASSRGTGSTNEKLFF.

The chain uses TRBV11-3 and TRBJ2-3; D not resolved. Germline lookup yields CDR1 SGHNT and CDR2 YENEEA. This CDR3 spans 12 amino acids. The V end lost 5 bases, the J end lost 4 bases, and 7 bases lay between the germline ends. CDR3 nucleotides: TGTGCCAGCAGCGCGAGATCAGATACGCAGTATTTT. This sequence encodes CASSARSDTQYF.

This clone appeared a few times. CDR3 DNA sequence: TGTGCCAGCAGCCAAGATCGAACGGGAGCTTTCTTT. It specifies CASSQDRTGAFF. The chain carries TRBV3-1 (or the pseudogene TRBV3-2) and TRBJ1-1; no reliable D call. Germline V gives CDR1 LGHDT, CDR2 YNNKEL (reference sequence). V gave up 0 bases and J gave up 10 bases, with 9 bases separating them. The CDR3 length is 12 residues.

The chain combines TRBV5-1 with TRBJ1-1; D not certain. V was shortened by 1 base and J by 1 base, with 11 bases between the two germline ends. There are 15 residues in the CDR3. Germline-derived CDR1 and CDR2 are SGHRS and YFSETQ. The CDR3 reads CASSLLAGTNTEAFF. DNA for the CDR3: TGCGCCAGCAGCTTGCTAGCGGGCACGAACACTGAAGCTTTCTTT.

The V call is TRBV6-2 or TRBV6-3, the J call TRBJ2-3, with 9 bases identical to TRBD1. V was pared by 0 bases and J by 2 bases, with 9 bases of the junction left unmatched. Germline V gene data show CDR1 as MNHEY and CDR2 as SVGEGT. The CDR3 spans 18 residues. In DNA form, the CDR3 reads TGTGCCAGCAGTTACTCGATCTACGGGACAGGGTCCACAGATACGCAGTATTTT. This sequence encodes CASSYSIYGTGSTDTQYF.

This chain uses TRBV28 with TRBJ1-2; TRBD1 agrees at 7 bases. This CDR3 is built from 13 residues. Germline V gene sequence: CDR1 MDHEN, CDR2 SYDVKM. Trimming at V came to 11 bases and at J to 5 bases, leaving 11 bases not matched to a gene. This CDR3 reads CAVKQGLNYGYTF. The CDR3 nucleotides read TGTGCCGTCAAACAGGGGTTAAATTATGGCTACACCTTC.

This chain joins TRBV6-1 and TRBJ1-2, with D perhaps TRBD1 (5 bases). Trimming cost V 6 bases and J 7 bases, with 21 bases left between them. The CDR3 spans 15 residues. Germline CDR1 MNHNS, CDR2 SASEGT. CDR3 nucleotides: TGTGCCAGCAGAACCCAACAGACAGTATGGACTGGCTACACCTTC. As protein: CASRTQQTVWTGYTF.

This clone occurred many times. This chain joins TRBV28 and TRBJ1-5, with TRBD1 matching over 7 bases. The germline gives CDR1 MDHEN, CDR2 SYDVKM. V lost 6 bases to trimming and J lost 0 bases; unmatched junction nucleotides: 8. The CDR3 extends over 16 amino acids. The CDR3 DNA reads as TGTGCCAGCAGACACTCGGGACAGCATAGCAATCAGCCCCAGCATTTT. It specifies CASRHSGQHSNQPQHF. The complete variable domain, with remaining parts taken from reference TRBV28 and TRBJ1-5, reads DVKVTQSSRYLVKRTGEKVFLECVQDMDHENMFWYRQDPGLGLRLIYFSYDVKMKEKGDIPEGYSVSREKKERFSLILESASTNQTSMYLCASRHSGQHSNQPQHFGDGTRLSIL.

The rearrangement links TRBV5-1 to TRBJ1-3, with 7 bases aligning to TRBD1. V was clipped by 3 bases and J by 1 base; unmatched bases: 4. The germline CDR1 and CDR2 sequences are SGHRS and YFSETQ. CDR3 length: 15 residues. CDR3 sequence reads: CASSSTTGSGNTIYF. CDR3 sequence (DNA): TGCGCCAGCAGCTCCACGACAGGGTCTGGAAACACCATATATTTT.

CDR3 DNA sequence: TGTGCCAGCAGTTACGTCAGGGTAGGGACTGAAGCTTTCTTT. Its protein product is CASSYVRVGTEAFF. The rearrangement links TRBV6-6 to TRBJ1-1, with D possibly being TRBD1 (5 bases). The CDR3 extends over 14 amino acids. Germline loops: CDR1 MNHNY, CDR2 SVGAGI (reference sequence). With 2 bases removed from V and 5 bases from J, the gap between germline ends came to 12 bases.

V usage is TRBV9 and J usage is TRBJ1-4; 7 bases fit TRBD1. The V and J ends lost 4 bases and 3 bases, in that order; junction bases with no gene match: 6. Germline V gives CDR1 SGDLS, CDR2 YYNGEE. The CDR3 has 15 amino acids. The CDR3 DNA follows: TGTGCCAGCAGCCCACGACAGGGTCCTAATGAAAAACTGTTTTTT. The encoded protein is CASSPRQGPNEKLFF.

The chain is built from TRBV11-2 and TRBJ2-5; D call uncertain. There are 12 residues in the CDR3. Germline V gene sequence: CDR1 SGHAT, CDR2 FQNNGV. V was trimmed by 5 bases and J by 7 bases, leaving 11 bases between them. The CDR3 DNA follows: TGTGCCAGCAGCCCTAGTGAAGGGACCCAGTACTTC. Its protein is CASSPSEGTQYF.